The 2 T cell receptor beta chains listed next were all sequenced from one sample in a study of cytomegalovirus exposure and HLA in healthy donors (dated by TCRdb to 2017 to 2019). Library preparation used the immunoSEQ multiplex PCR assay. For the multiplex PCR, a mixture combining 60 forward primers for TCR Vbeta segments and 13 reverse primers for TCR Jbeta segments was used. TCRdb mirrors the immuneACCESS table, restricted to in-frame sequences. Some clones are absent from its copies; in checked studies, under half trace to an unresolved V gene, and the reason for the others is unknown. Within this sample are roughly 200,000 clones, with about 83% of them counted one time only. The ten largest clones capture roughly 3% of the sample. Sequencing used PBMCs. The receptors were sampled from a female donor in good health and CMV-seronegative.

Regarding this clone: An end of the junction differs from the germline gene, which may be a read error. The gene calls are TRBV7-9 and TRBJ1-4; TRBD1 might be the D (5 bases). This CDR3 comprises 14 residues. The germline gives CDR1 SEHNR, CDR2 FQNEAQ (reference sequence). The CDR3 here is CSSSLVAGGEKLFF. The CDR3 nucleotides are TGTTCCAGCAGCTTAGTGGCCGGGGGTGAAAAACTGTTTTTT.

This clone was recorded only once. The J gene is TRBJ2-7, the V gene TRBV9; 7 nucleotides line up with TRBD2. Germline assignment: CDR1 SGDLS and CDR2 YYNGEE. J lost 5 bases, V lost 0 bases, and 5 bases had no gene match. The CDR3 consists of 14 residues. In DNA, the CDR3 is TGTGCCAGCAGCGTAGACGGGAGGTTCCACGAGCAGTACTTC. Its translation is CASSVDGRFHEQYF.